A selection of T cell receptor beta chains follows, all from one sample in a study of T cells in Graves' hyperthyroidism and ophthalmopathy. Each CDR3 protein gets one entry after TCRdb re-called the multiplex PCR reads with MiXCR. The data show under 400,000 distinct CDR3 sequences, around a sixth seen once. The sample was blood. These receptors all come from a woman between 45 and 60 years old with Graves' hyperthyroidism. Each CDR3 is given with its conserved first and last residue. The D gene is left open where the match is weak. The listing skips clone size in some rows; elsewhere it reads once, few, many or a size class.

.	TRBJ1-2	TRBD1	TRBV11-2	CASSSDRAGGYTF	TGTGCCAGCAGCTCGGACAGGGCGGGAGGCTACACCTTC
few	TRBJ2-2	.	TRBV13	CASRGGRARDTGELFF	TGTGCCAGCAGGGGTGGCAGGGCTAGGGACACCGGGGAGCTGTTTTTT
few	TRBJ2-1	TRBD2	TRBV29-1	CSVEGLAGVIYNEQFF	TGCAGCGTCGAAGGACTAGCGGGAGTAATCTACAATGAGCAGTTCTTC
.	TRBJ1-1	.	TRBV29-1	CSVVHNTEAFF	TGCAGCGTTGTGCATAACACTGAAGCTTTCTTT
few	TRBJ2-2	.	TRBV27	CASSDHRDGTGELFF	TGTGCCAGCAGTGACCACAGGGATGGGACCGGGGAGCTGTTTTTT
few	TRBJ2-3	TRBD2	TRBV25-1	CASSPLGTSGGTDTQYF	TGTGCCAGCAGTCCGCTGGGGACTAGCGGGGGCACAGATACGCAGTATTTT
.	TRBJ2-1	TRBD2	TRBV27	CASSGGGVGEQFF	TGTGCCAGCAGCGGGGGGGGGGTTGGTGAGCAGTTCTTC
few	TRBJ2-4	.	TRBV5-1	CASRSGNENIQYF	TGCGCCAGCAGGTCGGGCAACGAAAACATTCAGTACTTC
.	TRBJ2-1	TRBD2	TRBV6-1	CASSLLSGGDYNEQFF	TGTGCCAGCAGTCTCTTAAGCGGGGGGGACTACAATGAGCAGTTCTTC
few	TRBJ2-7	.	TRBV28	CASSLQGFEQYF	TGTGCCAGCAGCCTCCAGGGCTTCGAGCAGTACTTC
many	TRBJ1-5	.	TRBV28	CASRILFDQPQHF	TGTGCCAGCAGGATCTTGTTCGATCAGCCCCAGCATTTT
many	TRBJ2-1	TRBD1	TRBV7-3	CASSRGQQNNEQFF	TGTGCCAGCAGCCGGGGACAGCAAAACAATGAGCAGTTCTTC
.	TRBJ2-7	.	TRBV7-9	CASSLGQVVEQYF	TGTGCCAGCAGCTTAGGGCAGGTTGTCGAGCAGTACTTC
.	TRBJ1-5	TRBD1	TRBV14	CASSQLAGGGQPQHF	TGTGCCAGCAGCCAATTGGCAGGGGGCGGTCAGCCCCAGCATTTT
.	TRBJ1-2	.	TRBV2	CASSKRGGYGYTF	TGTGCCAGCAGTAAACGGGGCGGCTATGGCTACACCTTC
.	TRBJ1-3	.	TRBV10-3	CAISELGSGNTIYF	TGTGCCATCAGTGAGTTGGGGTCTGGAAACACCATATATTTT
many	TRBJ2-7	TRBD2	TRBV2	CASYLAGAHEQYF	TGTGCCAGCTATCTAGCGGGAGCCCACGAGCAGTACTTC
many	TRBJ1-5	TRBD1	TRBV5-6	CASSRTGDTQPQHF	TGTGCCAGCAGCCGGACAGGGGACACTCAGCCCCAGCATTTT
many	TRBJ1-1	.	TRBV2	CASRASRGWTEAFF	TGTGCCAGCAGGGCTTCTAGGGGGTGGACTGAAGCTTTCTTT
.	TRBJ2-2	.	TRBV12-3/TRBV12-4	CASRTDNTGELFF	TGTGCCAGCAGAACAGACAACACCGGGGAGCTGTTTTTT
many	TRBJ2-3	.	TRBV11-2	CASSFRGSDTQYF	TGTGCCAGCAGCTTTAGGGGTTCAGATACGCAGTATTTT
many	TRBJ1-1	.	TRBV3-1	CASNGGGNTEAFF	TGTGCCAGCAATGGAGGAGGGAACACTGAAGCTTTCTTT
few	TRBJ2-1	.	TRBV3-1	CASSQNPGEQFF	TGTGCCAGCAGCCAAAATCCGGGGGAGCAGTTCTTC
few	TRBJ1-5	.	TRBV19	CASSWAIKSNQPQHF	TGTGCCAGTAGTTGGGCCATAAAAAGCAATCAGCCCCAGCATTTT
many	TRBJ1-6	.	TRBV28	CAAQGLGSPLHF	TGTGCCGCACAGGGTTTAGGTTCACCCCTCCACTTT
.	TRBJ1-1	.	TRBV7-3	CASSWQMNTEAFF	TGTGCCAGCAGCTGGCAGATGAACACTGAAGCTTTCTTT